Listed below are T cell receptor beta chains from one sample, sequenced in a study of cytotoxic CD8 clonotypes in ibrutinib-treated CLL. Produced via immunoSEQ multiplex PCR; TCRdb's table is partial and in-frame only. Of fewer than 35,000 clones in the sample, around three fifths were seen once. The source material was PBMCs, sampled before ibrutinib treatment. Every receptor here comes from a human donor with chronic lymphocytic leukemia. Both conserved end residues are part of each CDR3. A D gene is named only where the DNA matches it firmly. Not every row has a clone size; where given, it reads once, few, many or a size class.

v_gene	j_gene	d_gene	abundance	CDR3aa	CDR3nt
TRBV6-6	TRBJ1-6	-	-	CASSYSRVANSPLHF	TGTGCCAGCAGTTACTCGAGGGTCGCCAATTCACCCCTCCACTTT
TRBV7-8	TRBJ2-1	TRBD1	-	CASSSRQGPYNEQFF	TGTGCCAGCAGCAGCAGACAGGGCCCCTACAATGAGCAGTTCTTC
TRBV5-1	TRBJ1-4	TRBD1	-	CASSDRGLNEKLFF	TGCGCCAGCAGCGACAGGGGGCTTAATGAAAAACTGTTTTTT
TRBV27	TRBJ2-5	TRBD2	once	CASSFRLAGGPETQYF	TGTGCCAGCAGTTTCCGACTAGCGGGAGGGCCGGAGACCCAGTACTTC
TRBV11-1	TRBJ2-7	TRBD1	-	CASSSRQGNYEQYF	TGTGCCAGCAGCTCCCGACAGGGTAACTACGAGCAGTACTTC
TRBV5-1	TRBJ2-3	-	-	CASSSDTPLLGDTQYF	TGCGCCAGCAGCTCGGACACGCCACTCCTTGGAGATACGCAGTATTTT
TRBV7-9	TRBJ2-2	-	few	CASSLSTGFAGELFF	TGTGCCAGCAGCTTAAGTACAGGGTTCGCCGGGGAGCTGTTTTTT
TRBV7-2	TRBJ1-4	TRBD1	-	CASSLGLDRAHEKLFF	TGTGCCAGCAGCTTAGGGCTGGACAGGGCACATGAAAAACTGTTTTTT
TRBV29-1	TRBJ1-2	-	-	CSARTGPYGYTF	TGCAGCGCCAGGACGGGCCCCTATGGCTACACCTTC
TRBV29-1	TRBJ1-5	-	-	CSVESGVNQPQHF	TGCAGCGTTGAGTCGGGCGTTAATCAGCCCCAGCATTTT
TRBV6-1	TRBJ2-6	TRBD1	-	CASSVPTGKAGANVLTF	TGTGCCAGCAGTGTTCCGACAGGGAAGGCTGGGGCCAACGTCCTGACTTTC
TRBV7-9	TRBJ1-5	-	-	CASSFRNQPQHF	TGTGCCAGCAGCTTTCGAAATCAGCCCCAGCATTTT
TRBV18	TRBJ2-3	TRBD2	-	CASSKTLAGVTDTQYF	TGTGCCAGCTCCAAAACTCTAGCGGGAGTCACAGATACGCAGTATTTT
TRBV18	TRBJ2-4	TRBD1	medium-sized	CASSPGGQRGRDVAKNIQYF	TGTGCCAGCTCACCTGGGGGCCAGAGGGGGCGTGATGTGGCCAAAAACATTCAGTACTTC
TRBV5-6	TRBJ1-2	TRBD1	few	CASSLVGQGPTF	TGTGCCAGCAGCTTGGTGGGACAGGGGCCCACCTTC
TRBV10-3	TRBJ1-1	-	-	CAISDGGMNTEAFF	TGTGCCATCAGTGACGGGGGAATGAACACTGAAGCTTTCTTT
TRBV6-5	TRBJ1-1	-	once	CASSLNRAEAFF	TGTGCCAGCAGTTTGAACAGGGCTGAAGCTTTCTTT
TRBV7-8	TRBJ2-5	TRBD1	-	CASSSFRQGARETQYF	TGTGCCAGCAGCTCCTTTAGACAGGGGGCACGGGAGACCCAGTACTTC
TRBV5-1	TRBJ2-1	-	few	CASSLATQDNEQFF	TGCGCCAGCAGCTTGGCCACGCAGGACAATGAGCAGTTCTTC
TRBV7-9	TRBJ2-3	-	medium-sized	CASSYRTPGADTQYF	TGTGCCAGCAGTTATAGGACTCCGGGGGCAGATACGCAGTATTTT
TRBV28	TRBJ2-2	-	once	CASSYTESLNTGELFF	TGTGCCAGCAGTTACACAGAGTCCCTGAACACCGGGGAGCTGTTTTTT
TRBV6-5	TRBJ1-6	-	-	CASSYSSGANSPLHF	TGTGCCAGCAGTTACTCTTCAGGGGCCAATTCACCCCTCCACTTT
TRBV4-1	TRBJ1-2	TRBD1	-	CASSHLQGADGYTF	TGCGCCAGCAGCCATTTACAGGGGGCTGATGGCTACACCTTC
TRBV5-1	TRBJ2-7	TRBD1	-	CASSPTGTGSDEQYF	TGCGCCAGCAGCCCAACCGGGACAGGGTCTGACGAGCAGTACTTC
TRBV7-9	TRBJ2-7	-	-	CASSPPGTGTSEQYF	TGTGCCAGCAGCCCCCCCGGGACTGGTACGTCCGAGCAGTACTTC
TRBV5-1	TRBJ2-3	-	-	CASSLVSGPPETDTQYF	TGCGCCAGCAGCTTGGTTTCAGGGCCACCCGAAACAGATACGCAGTATTTT
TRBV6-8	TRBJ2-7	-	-	CASSYHRDPRHEQYF	TGTGCCAGCAGTTACCATCGGGACCCTAGACACGAGCAGTACTTC
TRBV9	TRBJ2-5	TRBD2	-	CASSPLSGGAGETQYF	TGTGCCAGCAGCCCATTGAGCGGGGGGGCCGGAGAGACCCAGTACTTC
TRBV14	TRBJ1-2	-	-	CASSHRRLSGVLSYTF	TGTGCCAGCAGCCACCGGAGGTTATCCGGGGTTTTGAGCTACACCTTC
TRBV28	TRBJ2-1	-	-	CASQRADLYNEQFF	TGTGCCAGCCAGAGGGCAGACCTTTACAATGAGCAGTTCTTC
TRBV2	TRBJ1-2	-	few	CATLQRIWGYTF	TGTGCCACACTCCAGCGGATATGGGGCTACACCTTC
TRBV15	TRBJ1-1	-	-	CATSLDSFSEAFF	TGTGCCACCAGCCTAGACAGTTTTTCTGAAGCTTTCTTT
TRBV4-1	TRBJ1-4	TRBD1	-	CASSRPTGSENEKLFF	TGCGCCAGCAGCCGACCGACAGGGTCGGAGAATGAAAAACTGTTTTTT
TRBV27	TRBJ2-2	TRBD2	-	CASSPRLAGGTASTGELFF	TGTGCCAGCAGTCCCCGACTAGCGGGGGGAACTGCGAGCACCGGGGAGCTGTTTTTT
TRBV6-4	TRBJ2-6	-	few	CASRHGRATVAGANVLTF	TGTGCCAGCAGACACGGCCGAGCGACAGTGGCTGGGGCCAACGTCCTGACTTTC
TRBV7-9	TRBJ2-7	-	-	CASSLSGSTYEQYF	TGTGCCAGCAGCCTGTCAGGATCAACCTACGAGCAGTACTTC
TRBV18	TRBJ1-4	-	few	CASSPHRVYEKLFF	TGTGCCAGCTCACCCCACAGGGTTTACGAAAAACTGTTTTTT
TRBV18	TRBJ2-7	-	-	CASSPLFRTVDRYEQYF	TGTGCCAGCTCACCACTTTTTAGGACAGTGGACCGCTACGAGCAGTACTTC
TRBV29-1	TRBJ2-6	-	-	CSVEVRDTSRSGANVLTF	TGCAGCGTTGAAGTCCGGGACACCTCTCGCTCTGGGGCCAACGTCCTGACTTTC
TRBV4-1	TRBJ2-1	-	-	CASSQEDGANEQFF	TGCGCCAGCAGCCAAGAAGACGGAGCCAATGAGCAGTTCTTC
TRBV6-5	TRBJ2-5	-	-	CASSYSGETQYF	TGTGCCAGCAGTTACTCTGGTGAGACCCAGTACTTC